Listed below are T cell receptor beta chains from one sample, sequenced in a study of T cell responses to AZD1222 COVID-19 vaccine. Data came from immunoSEQ multiplex PCR; TCRdb stores just in-frame clones and leaves some out. The repertoire holds around 84,000 clones, with 80% to 90% as singletons. The source was peripheral blood, collected 28 days after the second AZD1222 dose. Receptor source: an adult who received the AZD1222 COVID-19 vaccine. Each CDR3 is given with its conserved first and last residue.

v_call: TRBV19; cdr3_aa: CASSIRGANVLTF
v_call: TRBV2; cdr3_aa: CASCTENNSPLHF
v_call: TRBV5-1; cdr3_aa: CASRVDQGLPQHF
v_call: TRBV5-5; cdr3_aa: CASSWGTLQETQYF
v_call: TRBV5-5; cdr3_aa: CASSHPGLGYTGELFF
v_call: TRBV13; cdr3_aa: CASRDHREPNTEAFF
v_call: TRBV5-4; cdr3_aa: CASSRDRRSGNTIYF
v_call: TRBV5-4; cdr3_aa: CASSFDRDQPQHF
v_call: TRBV7-9; cdr3_aa: CASSFTDSYNEQFF
v_call: TRBV27; cdr3_aa: CASSLSWGGNTIYF
v_call: TRBV2; cdr3_aa: CASSGQLYGYTF
v_call: TRBV18; cdr3_aa: CASSPISGGLGEKLFF
v_call: TRBV3-1/TRBV3-2; cdr3_aa: CASSQDLATLGEQFF
v_call: TRBV5-1; cdr3_aa: CASSNPKDSFNEKLFF
v_call: TRBV11-2; cdr3_aa: CASSLTGQGVGEKLFF
v_call: TRBV5-4; cdr3_aa: CASSLATGGLYNEQFF
v_call: TRBV10-3; cdr3_aa: CAIAREGDTEAFF
v_call: TRBV6-5; cdr3_aa: CASNTRDRVLGEQYF
v_call: TRBV27; cdr3_aa: CASSLTGGAGNQPQHF
v_call: TRBV5-4; cdr3_aa: CASSLVPGGNSEAFF
v_call: TRBV19; cdr3_aa: CASSMARDRAIGNTIYF
v_call: TRBV7-9; cdr3_aa: CASIGPANTGELFF
v_call: TRBV14; cdr3_aa: CASSRTSGVYNEQFF
v_call: TRBV18; cdr3_aa: CASSPGQGAYEQYF
v_call: TRBV9; cdr3_aa: CASSEYSYNSPLHF
v_call: TRBV11-2; cdr3_aa: CASSPIGSGNEQFF
v_call: TRBV28; cdr3_aa: CASSLGTGMSTNEKLFF
v_call: TRBV5-1; cdr3_aa: CASSPMPPSTDTQYF
v_call: TRBV6-1; cdr3_aa: CASSDLRQDTDTQYF
v_call: TRBV7-3; cdr3_aa: CASSPPGGINEQFF
v_call: TRBV19; cdr3_aa: CASSSHGVPYEQYF
v_call: TRBV6-2/TRBV6-3; cdr3_aa: CASSQTGGLTEAFF
v_call: TRBV7-9; cdr3_aa: CASSSSRTGPGRYEQYF
v_call: TRBV18; cdr3_aa: CASSPGAGGTDTQYF
v_call: TRBV30; cdr3_aa: CAWNTQPGEAFF
v_call: TRBV30; cdr3_aa: CAWTDRSSYNSPLHF
v_call: TRBV6-1; cdr3_aa: CASSEFTGNYGYTF
v_call: TRBV5-4; cdr3_aa: CASSLRRAGTYEQYF
v_call: TRBV6-5; cdr3_aa: CASSYWTGGAEAFF
v_call: TRBV30; cdr3_aa: CACTNSGTGGTNEKLFF